This T cell receptor (beta chain) originates from a study of post-analysis software for immune sequencing data. Study-level information: Relapsing-remitting, secondary progressive and progressive-relapsing multiple sclerosis courses were included.

Study findings and constraints: F measure clustering grouped samples strongly by preparation batch. TRBV segments more frequent in patients than in controls numbered roughly 5 and included TRBV5-6, TRBV5-1 and TRBV20-1. Multiple sclerosis patients showed significantly lower normalized Chao1 diversity than controls did.

Looked up from germline, CDR1 is SGHTA and CDR2 is FQGNSA. The CDR3 totals 13 residues. V lost 5 bases and J 4 bases, leaving 9 bases between the germline ends. Remarks on this clonotype: Antigen unknown.

Unique molecular identifiers tagged the TCR beta cDNA libraries. The T cell input of 1 to 10 million gave roughly 0.5 million cDNA molecules. TCRdb used MiXCR to reprocess the PCR reads, holding one entry per CDR3 protein. The sample carries around 190,000 distinct CDR3 sequences, around 30% recorded once. The material sequenced was blood. The chain employs TRBV7-2 and TRBJ1-5, with no clear D. The sequence was obtained from a girl under 18 with multiple sclerosis. CDR3 amino acids: CASSQGLNQPQHF. The CDR3 DNA is TGTGCCAGCAGCCAAGGGTTGAATCAGCCCCAGCATTTT.